This T cell receptor beta chain originates from a study of CD8+ T cells in alopecia areata. Whole-study results and caveats: Relative to mice, TCR sharing across patients was less clear, a difference possibly HLA-related.

This clone was recorded a few times. Its antigen is unidentified. The V and J ends lost 1 base and 0 bases respectively, with 21 bases between them. The CDR3 loop spans 19 amino acids. The germline V gene has CDR1 SGHVS and CDR2 FQNEAQ. Sequencing templates came from extracted RNA that was reverse transcribed into cDNA. TCRdb's copy holds only in-frame clones and misses some; the assay was immunoSEQ multiplex PCR. This sample has roughly 100,000 clones; approximately 60% occur once, and the top ten carry 7.5% to 9%. The sample consisted of CD4+ T cells sorted from blood. This sequence originates from a human donor in good health. The rearrangement joins TRBV7-8 to TRBJ1-2, with D hard to call. The CDR3 here is CASSLVLVARLYTNYGYTF. The DNA of the CDR3 is TGTGCCAGCAGCTTAGTTCTGGTCGCCAGGTTGTACACTAACTATGGCTACACCTTC.